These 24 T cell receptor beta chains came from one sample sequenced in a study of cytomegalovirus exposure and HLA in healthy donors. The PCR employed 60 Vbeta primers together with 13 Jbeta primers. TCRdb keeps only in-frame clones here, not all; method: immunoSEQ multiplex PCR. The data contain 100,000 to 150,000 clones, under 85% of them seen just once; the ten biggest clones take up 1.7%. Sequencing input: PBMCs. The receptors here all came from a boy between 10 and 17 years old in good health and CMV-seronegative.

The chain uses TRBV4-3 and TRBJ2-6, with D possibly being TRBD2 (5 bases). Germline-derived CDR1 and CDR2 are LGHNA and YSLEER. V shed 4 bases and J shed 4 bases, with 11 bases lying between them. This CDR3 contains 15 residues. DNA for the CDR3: TGCGCCAGCAGCCGCGAGGGTTCCGGGGCCAACGTCCTGACTTTC. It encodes CASSREGSGANVLTF.

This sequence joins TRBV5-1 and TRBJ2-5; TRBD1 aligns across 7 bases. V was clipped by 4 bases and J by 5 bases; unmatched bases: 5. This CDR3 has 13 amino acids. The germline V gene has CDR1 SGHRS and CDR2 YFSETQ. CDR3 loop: CASSVTGWETQYF. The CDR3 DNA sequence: TGCGCCAGCAGCGTGACAGGGTGGGAGACCCAGTACTTC. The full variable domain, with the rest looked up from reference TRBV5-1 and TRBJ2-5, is KAGVTQTPRYLIKTRGQQVTLSCSPISGHRSVSWYQQTPGQGLQFLFEYFSETQRNKGNFPGRFSGRQFSNSRSEMNVSTLELGDSALYLCASSVTGWETQYFGPGTRLLVL.

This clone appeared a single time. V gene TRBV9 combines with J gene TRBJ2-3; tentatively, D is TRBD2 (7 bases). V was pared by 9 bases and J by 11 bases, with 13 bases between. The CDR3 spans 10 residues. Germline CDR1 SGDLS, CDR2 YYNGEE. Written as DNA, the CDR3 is TGTGCCACCAGTAGGGGGGGGCAGTATTTT. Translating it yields CATSRGGQYF.

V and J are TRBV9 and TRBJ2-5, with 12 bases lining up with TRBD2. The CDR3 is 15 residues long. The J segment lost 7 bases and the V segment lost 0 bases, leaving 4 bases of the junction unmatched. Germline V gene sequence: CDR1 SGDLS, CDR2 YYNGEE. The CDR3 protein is CASSVGTSGEWTQYF. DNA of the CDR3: TGTGCCAGCAGCGTAGGGACTAGCGGGGAATGGACCCAGTACTTC.

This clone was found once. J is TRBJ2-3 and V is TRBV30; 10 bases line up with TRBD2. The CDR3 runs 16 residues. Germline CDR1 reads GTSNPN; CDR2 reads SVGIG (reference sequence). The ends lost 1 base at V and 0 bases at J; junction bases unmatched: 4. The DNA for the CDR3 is TGTGCCTGGAGTGCCCCACTAGCGGGGAGCACAGATACGCAGTATTTT. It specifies CAWSAPLAGSTDTQYF.

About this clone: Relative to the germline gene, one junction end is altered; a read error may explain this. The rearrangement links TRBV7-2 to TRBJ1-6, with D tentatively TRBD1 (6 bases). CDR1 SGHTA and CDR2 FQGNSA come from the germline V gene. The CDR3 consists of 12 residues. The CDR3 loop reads CASSSIQGILRF. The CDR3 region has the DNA TGTGCCAGCAGCTCGATACAGGGAATTCTTCGCTTT.

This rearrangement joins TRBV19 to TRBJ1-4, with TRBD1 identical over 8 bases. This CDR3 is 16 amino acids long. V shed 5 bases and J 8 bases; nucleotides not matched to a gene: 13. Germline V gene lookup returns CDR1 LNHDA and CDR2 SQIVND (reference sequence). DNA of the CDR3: TGTGCCAGTAGTCCCACCAGGGGGCGAGTTCGCGAAAAACTGTTTTTT. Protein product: CASSPTRGRVREKLFF. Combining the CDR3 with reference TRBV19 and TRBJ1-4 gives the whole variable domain DGGITQSPKYLFRKEGQNVTLSCEQNLNHDAMYWYRQDPGQGLRLIYYSQIVNDFQKGDIAEGYSVSREKKESFPLTVTSAQKNPTAFYLCASSPTRGRVREKLFFGSGTQLSVL.

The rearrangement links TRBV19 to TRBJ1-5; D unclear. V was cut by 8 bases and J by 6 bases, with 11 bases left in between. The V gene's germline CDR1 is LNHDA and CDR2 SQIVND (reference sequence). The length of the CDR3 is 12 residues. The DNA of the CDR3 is TGTGCCAGTGATGAAGGAGCTCAGCCCCAGCATTTT. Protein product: CASDEGAQPQHF. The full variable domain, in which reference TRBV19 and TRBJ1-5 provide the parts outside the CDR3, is DGGITQSPKYLFRKEGQNVTLSCEQNLNHDAMYWYRQDPGQGLRLIYYSQIVNDFQKGDIAEGYSVSREKKESFPLTVTSAQKNPTAFYLCASDEGAQPQHFGDGTRLSIL.

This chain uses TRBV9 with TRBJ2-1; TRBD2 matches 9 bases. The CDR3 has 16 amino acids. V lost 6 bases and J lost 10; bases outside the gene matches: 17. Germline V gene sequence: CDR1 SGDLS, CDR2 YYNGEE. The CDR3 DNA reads TGTGCCAGCACCCTAGGCTGGACTAGCGCCAAATCCGAGCAGTTCTTC. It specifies CASTLGWTSAKSEQFF.

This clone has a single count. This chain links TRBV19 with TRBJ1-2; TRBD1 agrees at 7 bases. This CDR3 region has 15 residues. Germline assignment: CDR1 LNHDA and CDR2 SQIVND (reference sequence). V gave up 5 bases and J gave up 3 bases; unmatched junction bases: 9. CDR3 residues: CASSAQPGQYYGYTF. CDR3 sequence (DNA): TGTGCCAGTAGTGCCCAACCGGGACAGTACTATGGCTACACCTTC. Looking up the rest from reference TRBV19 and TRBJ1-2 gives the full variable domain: DGGITQSPKYLFRKEGQNVTLSCEQNLNHDAMYWYRQDPGQGLRLIYYSQIVNDFQKGDIAEGYSVSREKKESFPLTVTSAQKNPTAFYLCASSAQPGQYYGYTFGSGTRLTVV.

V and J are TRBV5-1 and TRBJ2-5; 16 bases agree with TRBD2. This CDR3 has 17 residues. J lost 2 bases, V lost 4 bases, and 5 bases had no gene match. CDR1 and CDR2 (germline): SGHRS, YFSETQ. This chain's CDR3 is CASSMGLAGGGQETQYF. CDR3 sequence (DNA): TGCGCCAGCAGCATGGGACTAGCGGGAGGGGGGCAAGAGACCCAGTACTTC. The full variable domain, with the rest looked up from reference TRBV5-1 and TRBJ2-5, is KAGVTQTPRYLIKTRGQQVTLSCSPISGHRSVSWYQQTPGQGLQFLFEYFSETQRNKGNFPGRFSGRQFSNSRSEMNVSTLELGDSALYLCASSMGLAGGGQETQYFGPGTRLLVL.

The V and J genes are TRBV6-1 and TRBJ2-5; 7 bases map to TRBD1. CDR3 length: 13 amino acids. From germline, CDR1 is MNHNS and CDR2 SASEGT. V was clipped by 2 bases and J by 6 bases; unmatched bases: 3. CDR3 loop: CASSETGVKTQYF. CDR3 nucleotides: TGTGCCAGCAGTGAAACAGGGGTAAAGACCCAGTACTTC.

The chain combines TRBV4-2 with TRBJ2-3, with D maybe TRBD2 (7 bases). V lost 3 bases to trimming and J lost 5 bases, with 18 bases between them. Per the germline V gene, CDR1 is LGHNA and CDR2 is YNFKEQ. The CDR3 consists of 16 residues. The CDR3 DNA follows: TGTGCCAGCAGCCAGGCCGGCGGGGGCGGGAAAGATACGCAGTATTTT. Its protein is CASSQAGGGGKDTQYF.

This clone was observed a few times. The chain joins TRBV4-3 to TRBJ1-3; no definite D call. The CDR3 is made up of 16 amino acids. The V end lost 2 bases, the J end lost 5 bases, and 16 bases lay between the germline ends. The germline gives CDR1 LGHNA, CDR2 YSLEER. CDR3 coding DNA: TGCGCCAGCAGCCAATCCCCCCTTGTGGGCAGAAACACCATATATTTT. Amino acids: CASSQSPLVGRNTIYF.

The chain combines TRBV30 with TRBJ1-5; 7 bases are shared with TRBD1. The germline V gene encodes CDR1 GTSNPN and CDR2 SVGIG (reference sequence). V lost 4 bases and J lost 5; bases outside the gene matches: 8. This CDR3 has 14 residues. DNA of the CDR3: TGTGCCTGGAAAGGTGACAGGGATGATCAGCCCCAGCATTTT. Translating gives CAWKGDRDDQPQHF. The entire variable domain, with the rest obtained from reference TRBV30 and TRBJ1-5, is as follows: SQTIHQWPATLVQPVGSPLSLECTVEGTSNPNLYWYRQAAGRGLQLLFYSVGIGQISSEVPQNLSASRPQDRQFILSSKKLLLSDSGFYLCAWKGDRDDQPQHFGDGTRLSIL.

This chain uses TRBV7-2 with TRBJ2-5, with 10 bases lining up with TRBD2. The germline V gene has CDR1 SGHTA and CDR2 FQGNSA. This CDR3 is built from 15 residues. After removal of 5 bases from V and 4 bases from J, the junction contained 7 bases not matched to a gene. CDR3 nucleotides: TGTGCCAGCAGCCCCCAAGCGGGAGGGGGAGAGACCCAGTACTTC. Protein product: CASSPQAGGGETQYF.

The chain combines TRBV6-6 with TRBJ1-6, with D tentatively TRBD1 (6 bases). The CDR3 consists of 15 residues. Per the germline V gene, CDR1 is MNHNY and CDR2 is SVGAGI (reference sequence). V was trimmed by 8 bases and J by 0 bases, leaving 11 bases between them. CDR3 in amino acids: CASQGTSSYNSPLHF. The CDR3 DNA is TGTGCCAGCCAGGGGACGAGCTCCTATAATTCACCCCTCCACTTT.

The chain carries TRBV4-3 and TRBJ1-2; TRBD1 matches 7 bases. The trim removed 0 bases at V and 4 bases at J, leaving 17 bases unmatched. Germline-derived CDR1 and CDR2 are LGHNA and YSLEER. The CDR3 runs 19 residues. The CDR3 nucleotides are TGCGCCAGCAGCCAAGATGATGGGGGCGGGACAGCGGCTGGCTATGGCTACACCTTC. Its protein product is CASSQDDGGGTAAGYGYTF.

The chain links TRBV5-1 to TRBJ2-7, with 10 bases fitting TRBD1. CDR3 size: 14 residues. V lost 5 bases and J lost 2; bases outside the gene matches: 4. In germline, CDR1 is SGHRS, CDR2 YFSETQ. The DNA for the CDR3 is TGCGCCAGCAGACGGACAGGGGGGACCTACGAGCAGTACTTC. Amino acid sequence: CASRRTGGTYEQYF.

CDR3 protein: CASSLLVPDTQYF. The CDR3, as DNA: TGCGCCAGCAGCTTACTAGTCCCAGATACGCAGTATTTT. The chain uses TRBV5-1 and TRBJ2-3; D possibly corresponds to TRBD2 (5 bases). The CDR3 length is 13 residues. CDR1 SGHRS and CDR2 YFSETQ come from the germline V gene. The germline V and J ends were trimmed by 2 bases and 4 bases, with 8 bases remaining between them.

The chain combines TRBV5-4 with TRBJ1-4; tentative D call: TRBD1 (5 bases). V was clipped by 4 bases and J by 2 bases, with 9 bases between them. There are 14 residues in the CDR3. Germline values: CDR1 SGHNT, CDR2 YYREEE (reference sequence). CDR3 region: CASSPGGTNEKLFF. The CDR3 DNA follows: TGTGCCAGCAGCCCGGGGGGGACTAATGAAAAACTGTTTTTT.

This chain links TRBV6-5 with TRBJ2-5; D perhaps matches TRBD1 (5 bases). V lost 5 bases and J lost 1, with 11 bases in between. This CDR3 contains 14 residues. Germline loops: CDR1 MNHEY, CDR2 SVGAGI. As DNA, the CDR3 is TGTGCCAGCAGTGCCCAGGGAACCCAAGAGACCCAGTACTTC. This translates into CASSAQGTQETQYF.

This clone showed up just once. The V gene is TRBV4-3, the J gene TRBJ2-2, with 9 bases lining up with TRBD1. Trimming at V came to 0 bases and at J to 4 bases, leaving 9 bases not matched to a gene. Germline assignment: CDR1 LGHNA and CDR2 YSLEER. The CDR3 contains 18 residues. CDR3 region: CASSQDIGTGIFTGELFF. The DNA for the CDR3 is TGCGCCAGCAGCCAAGATATTGGGACAGGGATATTCACCGGGGAGCTGTTTTTT.

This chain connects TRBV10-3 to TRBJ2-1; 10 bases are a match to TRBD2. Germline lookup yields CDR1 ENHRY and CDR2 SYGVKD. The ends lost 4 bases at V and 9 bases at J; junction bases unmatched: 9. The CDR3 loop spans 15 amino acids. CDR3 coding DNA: TGTGCCATCAGTGGGTACGAGCGGGGGGGCGCTGAGCAGTTCTTC. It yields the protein CAISGYERGGAEQFF.